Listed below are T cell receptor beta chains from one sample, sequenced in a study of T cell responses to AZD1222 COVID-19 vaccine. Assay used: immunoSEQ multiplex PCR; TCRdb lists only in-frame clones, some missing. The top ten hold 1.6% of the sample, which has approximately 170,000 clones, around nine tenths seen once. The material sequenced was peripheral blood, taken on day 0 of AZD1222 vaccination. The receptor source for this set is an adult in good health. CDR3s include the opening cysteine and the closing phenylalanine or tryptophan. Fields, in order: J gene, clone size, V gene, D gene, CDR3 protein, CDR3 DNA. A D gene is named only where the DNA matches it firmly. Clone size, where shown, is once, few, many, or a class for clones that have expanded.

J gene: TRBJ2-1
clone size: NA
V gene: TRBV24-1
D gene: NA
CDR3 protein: CATSDFTGSYNEQFF
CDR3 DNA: TGTGCCACCAGTGATTTCACAGGGTCCTACAATGAGCAGTTCTTC

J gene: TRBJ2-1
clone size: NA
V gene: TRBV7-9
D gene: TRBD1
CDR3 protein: CASSRDRVDEQFF
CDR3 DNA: TGTGCCAGCAGTCGGGACAGGGTAGATGAGCAGTTCTTC

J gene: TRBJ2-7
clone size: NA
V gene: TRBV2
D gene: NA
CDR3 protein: CASSEEEAPPYEQYF
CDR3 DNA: TGTGCCAGCAGTGAAGAGGAAGCCCCACCCTACGAGCAGTACTTC

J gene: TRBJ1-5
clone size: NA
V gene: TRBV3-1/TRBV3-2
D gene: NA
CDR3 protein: CASSQGNQPQHF
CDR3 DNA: TGTGCCAGCAGCCAGGGGAATCAGCCCCAGCATTTT

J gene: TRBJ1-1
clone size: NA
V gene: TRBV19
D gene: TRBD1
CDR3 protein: CASKRQGLSQFGNTEAFF
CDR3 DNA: TGTGCCAGTAAGCGACAGGGGTTGAGCCAATTCGGGAACACTGAAGCTTTCTTT

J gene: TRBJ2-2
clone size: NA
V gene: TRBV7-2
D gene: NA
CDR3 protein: CASSLTGFSGELFF
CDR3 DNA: TGTGCCAGCAGCTTAACAGGGTTTTCCGGGGAGCTGTTTTTT

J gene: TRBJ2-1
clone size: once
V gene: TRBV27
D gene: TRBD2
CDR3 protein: CASSFLAGAFDEQFF
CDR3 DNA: TGTGCCAGCAGTTTTCTAGCGGGGGCTTTCGATGAGCAGTTCTTC

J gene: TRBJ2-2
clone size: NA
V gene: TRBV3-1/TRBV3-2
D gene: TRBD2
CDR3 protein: CASSPPRRLAAPRANTGELFF
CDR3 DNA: TGTGCCAGCAGCCCCCCCCGTAGGCTAGCGGCGCCTCGGGCGAACACCGGGGAGCTGTTTTTT

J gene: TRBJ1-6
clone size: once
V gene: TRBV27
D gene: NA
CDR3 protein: CASTLLAGQGRSPLHF
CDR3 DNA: TGTGCCAGCACTTTATTAGCGGGGCAGGGGCGCTCACCCCTCCACTTT

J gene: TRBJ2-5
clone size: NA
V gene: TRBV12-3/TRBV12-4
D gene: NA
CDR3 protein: CASSSRLGTGDF
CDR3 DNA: TGTGCCAGCAGTTCCAGGCTGGGGACGGGTGACTTC

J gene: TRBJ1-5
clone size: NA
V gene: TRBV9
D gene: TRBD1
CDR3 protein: CASSAGQVSNQPQHF
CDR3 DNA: TGTGCCAGCAGCGCCGGACAGGTCAGCAATCAGCCCCAGCATTTT

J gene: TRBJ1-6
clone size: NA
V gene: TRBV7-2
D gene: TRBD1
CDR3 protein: CASSYRQGAYSPLHF
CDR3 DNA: TGTGCCAGCAGCTACCGACAGGGGGCTTATTCACCCCTCCACTTT

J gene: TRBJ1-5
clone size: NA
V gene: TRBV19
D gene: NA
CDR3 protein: CASSIAAGRKGQPQHF
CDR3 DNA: TGTGCCAGTAGTATAGCCGCGGGAAGAAAGGGTCAGCCCCAGCATTTT

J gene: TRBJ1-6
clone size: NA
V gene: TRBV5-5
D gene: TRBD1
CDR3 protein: CASSLGQGDSPLHF
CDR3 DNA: TGTGCCAGCAGTTTGGGACAGGGGGATTCACCCCTCCACTTT

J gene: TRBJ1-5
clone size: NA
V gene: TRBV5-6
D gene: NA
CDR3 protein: CASSPWSAQPQHF
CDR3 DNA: TGTGCCAGCAGCCCTTGGTCGGCCCAGCCCCAGCATTTT

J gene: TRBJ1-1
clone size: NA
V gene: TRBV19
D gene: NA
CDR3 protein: CASSGWGDTEAFF
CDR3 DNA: TGTGCCAGTAGTGGGTGGGGTGACACTGAAGCTTTCTTT

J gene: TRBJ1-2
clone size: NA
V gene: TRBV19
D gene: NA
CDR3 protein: CASSPRSLYGYTF
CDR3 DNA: TGTGCCAGTAGTCCTCGGAGCCTCTATGGCTACACCTTC

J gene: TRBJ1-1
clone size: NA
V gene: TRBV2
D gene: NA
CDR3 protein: CASSDRDRYTEAFF
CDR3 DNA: TGTGCCAGCAGTGACAGGGACCGATACACTGAAGCTTTCTTT

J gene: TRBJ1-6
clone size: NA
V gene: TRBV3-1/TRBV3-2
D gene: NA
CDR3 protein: CASSQVGQYSPLHF
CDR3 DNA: TGTGCCAGCAGCCAAGTTGGACAGTATTCACCCCTCCACTTT

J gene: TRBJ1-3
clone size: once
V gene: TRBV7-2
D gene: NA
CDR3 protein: CASSLALGGGDTIYF
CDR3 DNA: TGTGCCAGCAGCTTAGCTCTGGGTGGAGGAGACACCATATATTTT

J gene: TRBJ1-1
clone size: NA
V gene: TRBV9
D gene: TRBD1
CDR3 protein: CASSVGGTGRTEAFF
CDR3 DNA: TGTGCCAGCAGCGTAGGGGGGACAGGACGTACTGAAGCTTTCTTT

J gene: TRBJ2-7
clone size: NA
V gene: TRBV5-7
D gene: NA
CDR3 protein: CASSRVLGTPYEQYF
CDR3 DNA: TGTGCCAGCAGCCGGGTTTTGGGTACCCCCTACGAGCAGTACTTC

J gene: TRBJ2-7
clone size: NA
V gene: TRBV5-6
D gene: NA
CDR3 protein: CASSLTGQYDEQYF
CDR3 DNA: TGTGCCAGCAGCTTGACCGGACAGTATGACGAGCAGTACTTC

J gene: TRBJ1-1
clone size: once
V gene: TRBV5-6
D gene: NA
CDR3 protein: CASSPDGINTEAFF
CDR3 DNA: TGTGCCAGCAGCCCGGACGGCATTAACACTGAAGCTTTCTTT

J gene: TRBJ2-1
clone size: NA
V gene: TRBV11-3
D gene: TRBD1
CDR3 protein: CASSTRQGAYNEQFF
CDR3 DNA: TGTGCCAGCAGCACTAGACAGGGGGCATACAATGAGCAGTTCTTC

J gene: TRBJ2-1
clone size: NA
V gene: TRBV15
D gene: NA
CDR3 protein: CATSRESTALGGDEQFF
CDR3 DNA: TGTGCCACCAGCAGAGAATCTACGGCTCTGGGAGGCGACGAGCAGTTCTTC